Listed here are 30 T cell receptor beta chains from one sample, sequenced in a study of blood T cell repertoires in COVID-19 (TCRdb year 2020). Libraries were built with the immunoSEQ multiplex PCR assay. What TCRdb holds here is the immuneACCESS table cut down to in-frame rearrangements. Part of the clones is not present; checked against another copy, under half of the missing clones reflect an unresolved V gene, and the others are unexplained. For this sample the table gives over 25,000 clones, of which around 93% were detected only once. The ten largest make up approximately 9.8% of the sample. The sample comprised peripheral blood. The receptors were gathered from a human donor with active COVID-19. The donor label of this sample is uncertain.

The rearrangement links TRBV18 to TRBJ2-5, with a tentative D call TRBD1 (5 bases). The CDR3 has 15 residues. CDR1 and CDR2 (germline): KGHSH, LQKENI. The V end lost 3 bases, the J end lost 2 bases, and 13 bases lay between the germline ends. CDR3 residues: CASSPPQGRQETQYF. CDR3 DNA: TGTGCCAGCTCACCCCCCCAGGGCAGGCAAGAGACCCAGTACTTC.

The rearrangement joins TRBV9 to TRBJ2-7; TRBD2 agrees at 8 bases. Per the germline V gene, CDR1 is SGDLS and CDR2 is YYNGEE. Germline trimming cut 0 bases from V and 4 bases from J; bases unmatched to any gene: 9. CDR3 length: 16 residues. The CDR3 reads CASSVGGPGRVYEQYF. The CDR3 DNA reads TGTGCCAGCAGCGTAGGGGGCCCCGGGAGGGTTTACGAGCAGTACTTC.

This chain uses TRBV29-1 with TRBJ2-5; 12 bases fit TRBD1. The ends lost 6 bases at V and 4 bases at J; junction bases unmatched: 6. Germline lookup yields CDR1 SQVTM and CDR2 ANQGSEA. This CDR3 contains 14 residues. CDR3 sequence (DNA): TGCAGCGTAGGGGACAGGGGGCGAGGAGAGACCCAGTACTTC. This sequence encodes CSVGDRGRGETQYF.

The chain joins TRBV5-1 to TRBJ1-1; 8 bases align to TRBD1. Looked up from germline, CDR1 is SGHRS and CDR2 is YFSETQ. CDR3 size: 14 residues. The junction had 3 bases not matched to a gene; V was cut back by 4 bases and J by 1 base. For the CDR3, the DNA is TGCGCCAGCAGCCGGACAGGGCCGAACACTGAAGCTTTCTTT. Translating gives CASSRTGPNTEAFF.

This clone was found once. This rearrangement joins TRBV24-1 to TRBJ2-3, with D hard to call. This CDR3 is 15 amino acids long. Germline lookup yields CDR1 KGHDR and CDR2 SFDVKD. V lost 4 bases and J 6 bases, leaving 16 bases between the germline ends. As DNA, the CDR3 is TGTGCCACCAGTGACCGGGTCCAGAACTCCGATACGCAGTATTTT. This encodes CATSDRVQNSDTQYF.

The rearrangement uses TRBV19 and TRBJ2-2, with 12 bases matching TRBD2. This CDR3 comprises 16 residues. V shed 10 bases, J shed 0 bases, and the junction held 6 bases outside the gene matches. Germline V gives CDR1 LNHDA, CDR2 SQIVND (reference sequence). DNA of the CDR3: TGTGCCACCGGGACTAGCGGGCTTCCGAACACCGGGGAGCTGTTTTTT. It translates to CATGTSGLPNTGELFF.

The sample holds one count of this clone. The chain has TRBV5-1 and TRBJ1-2, with D hard to call. Germline CDR1 and CDR2: SGHRS and YFSETQ. The CDR3 consists of 12 residues. V was cut by 4 bases and J by 5 bases, with 9 bases left in between. Here the CDR3 reads CASSVERYGYTF. The CDR3, as DNA: TGCGCCAGCAGCGTAGAAAGATATGGCTACACCTTC.

This chain uses TRBV5-4 with TRBJ2-2; maybe TRBD1 (6 bases). V lost 4 bases and J lost 0, with 10 bases in between. This CDR3 has 15 residues. The germline V gene encodes CDR1 SGHNT and CDR2 YYREEE (reference sequence). The CDR3 spells CASSLGHPNTGELFF. In DNA, the CDR3 is TGTGCCAGCAGCCTGGGACATCCGAACACCGGGGAGCTGTTTTTT. The complete variable domain, with remaining parts taken from reference TRBV5-4 and TRBJ2-2, reads ETGVTQSPTHLIKTRGQQVTLRCSSQSGHNTVSWYQQALGQGPQFIFQYYREEENGRGNFPPRFSGLQFPNYSSELNVNALELDDSALYLCASSLGHPNTGELFFGEGSRLTVL.

This clone was seen a few times. CDR3 DNA sequence: TGTGCCAGCAGCCTCAGGGGGCGGGAGACCCAGTACTTC. Translating it yields CASSLRGRETQYF. The chain is built from TRBV6-2 or TRBV6-3 and TRBJ2-5; TRBD1 agrees at 8 bases. After removal of 6 bases from V and 5 bases from J, the junction contained 5 bases not matched to a gene. The CDR3 totals 13 residues. Germline CDR1 and CDR2: MNHEY and SVGEGT.

This chain links TRBV5-1 with TRBJ2-7, with 11 bases fitting TRBD2. This CDR3 spans 15 amino acids. J was trimmed by 4 bases and V by 4 bases; bases with no gene match: 7. Germline V gives CDR1 SGHRS, CDR2 YFSETQ. This CDR3 is CASSLTSGSHYEQYF. The CDR3 nucleotides read TGCGCCAGCAGCCTAACTAGCGGGAGTCATTACGAGCAGTACTTC.

The rearrangement uses TRBV20-1 and TRBJ2-1; D is ambiguous. Germline V gene sequence: CDR1 DFQATT, CDR2 SNEGSKA (reference sequence). V lost 5 bases to trimming and J lost 15 bases, with 14 bases between them. The CDR3 is 10 residues long. This chain's CDR3 is CSAPYPIMFF. The DNA for the CDR3 is TGCAGTGCTCCTTACCCTATTATGTTCTTC.

The V gene is TRBV11-3, the J gene TRBJ2-7, with D maybe TRBD2 (5 bases). The CDR3 has 14 residues. Germline V CDR1 and CDR2: SGHNT, YENEEA. V was trimmed by 5 bases and J by 2 bases, leaving 13 bases between them. The CDR3 nucleotides read TGTGCCAGCAGCCCAGAGCGGTACCCCTACGAGCAGTACTTC. Amino acids: CASSPERYPYEQYF.

The chain joins TRBV2 to TRBJ2-3; 8 bases match TRBD2. CDR1 is SNHLY, CDR2 FYNNEI, per germline. The length of the CDR3 is 15 residues. The V segment lost 7 bases and the J segment 2 bases; nucleotides outside the gene matches: 8. The CDR3 bases are TGTGCCAGCACGGGGGGGAGGGGAACCACAGATACGCAGTATTTT. It is translated as CASTGGRGTTDTQYF.

This rearrangement joins TRBV11-2 to TRBJ1-2; D remains ambiguous. This CDR3 comprises 13 residues. Germline loops: CDR1 SGHAT, CDR2 FQNNGV. Deletions cut 4 bases from V and 7 bases from J, with 13 bases between. CDR3 nucleotide sequence: TGTGCCAGCAGCTCTGACAATTTATCTGGCTACACCTTC. It specifies CASSSDNLSGYTF.

The chain uses TRBV5-4 and TRBJ2-1; D unresolved. V lost 0 bases, J lost 7 bases, and 11 bases lay in between. Germline V CDR1 and CDR2: SGHNT, YYREEE (reference sequence). This CDR3 is 14 amino acids long. The CDR3 DNA follows: TGTGCCAGCAGCTTGGACCAGCTGACAAATGAGCAGTTCTTC. Translated, it gives CASSLDQLTNEQFF. The variable domain in full, with the rest retrieved from reference TRBV5-4 and TRBJ2-1, is ETGVTQSPTHLIKTRGQQVTLRCSSQSGHNTVSWYQQALGQGPQFIFQYYREEENGRGNFPPRFSGLQFPNYSSELNVNALELDDSALYLCASSLDQLTNEQFFGPGTRLTVL.

The V and J genes are TRBV7-2 and TRBJ2-5, with TRBD2 matching over 14 bases. The germline V gene has CDR1 SGHTA and CDR2 FQGNSA. This CDR3 is 17 amino acids long. The V segment lost 4 bases and the J segment 5 bases; nucleotides outside the gene matches: 9. The CDR3 reads CASSWGLAGVGGETQYF. Written as DNA, the CDR3 is TGTGCCAGCAGCTGGGGACTAGCGGGAGTAGGAGGGGAGACCCAGTACTTC.

The chain combines TRBV14 with TRBJ2-7, with TRBD1 matching over 8 bases. Germline values: CDR1 SGHDN, CDR2 FVKESK. The CDR3 is 14 amino acids. Trimming at V came to 4 bases and at J to 0 bases, leaving 2 bases not matched to a gene. In DNA form, the CDR3 reads TGTGCCAGCAGCCTGACAGGGGCCTCCTACGAGCAGTACTTC. Translated: CASSLTGASYEQYF.

V usage is TRBV29-1 and J usage is TRBJ2-5; 11 bases map to TRBD1. The CDR3 spans 14 residues. Germline CDR1 reads SQVTM; CDR2 reads ANQGSEA. The J segment lost 5 bases and the V segment lost 3 bases, leaving 5 bases of the junction unmatched. The CDR3 is CSVDFGTGGETQYF. The CDR3 DNA reads TGCAGCGTTGACTTCGGGACAGGGGGGGAGACCCAGTACTTC.

The V and J genes are TRBV11-2 and TRBJ2-7, with D perhaps matching TRBD2 (5 bases). Trimming took 0 bases from V and 3 from J, leaving 6 bases between them. Germline V CDR1 and CDR2: SGHAT, FQNNGV. This CDR3 is built from 13 residues. The CDR3 DNA reads TGTGCCAGCAGCTTAGACGGGGTCTACGAGCAGTACTTC. This sequence encodes CASSLDGVYEQYF.

The J gene is TRBJ1-2, the V gene TRBV5-8; no reliable D call. The CDR3 has 14 residues. Trimming cost V 3 bases and J 3 bases, with 12 bases left between them. Germline V gene data show CDR1 as SGHTS and CDR2 as YDEGEE. CDR3 sequence reads: CASSSPVRDYGYTF. In nucleotides, the CDR3 is TGTGCCAGCAGCTCCCCGGTCCGGGACTATGGCTACACCTTC.

This chain joins TRBV6-1 and TRBJ1-2, with 7 nucleotides matching TRBD1. The CDR3 extends over 14 amino acids. V was pared by 3 bases and J by 5 bases, with 6 bases of the junction left unmatched. Germline CDR1 and CDR2: MNHNS and SASEGT. This CDR3 is CASSDIGTDYGYTF. For the CDR3, the DNA is TGTGCCAGCAGTGATATCGGGACAGATTATGGCTACACCTTC.

The chain links TRBV5-6 to TRBJ2-2; D not resolved. The CDR3 is made up of 13 amino acids. Per germline, CDR1 SGHDT and CDR2 YYEEEE. The germline V and J ends were trimmed by 2 bases and 5 bases, with 7 bases remaining between them. The CDR3 nucleotides are TGTGCCAGCAGCTTTCTTCCTACCGGGGAGCTGTTTTTT. It yields the protein CASSFLPTGELFF.

V usage is TRBV5-6 and J usage is TRBJ1-2, with TRBD1 matching 9 bases. The ends lost 0 bases at V and 8 bases at J; junction bases unmatched: 8. Looked up from germline, CDR1 is SGHDT and CDR2 is YYEEEE. CDR3 length equals 15 residues. Written as DNA, the CDR3 is TGTGCCAGCAGCTTGGGGACAGGGGCGAGTGGAGGCTACACCTTC. It is translated as CASSLGTGASGGYTF.

J is TRBJ1-6 and V is TRBV4-1, with 8 bases aligning to TRBD1. Per germline, CDR1 MGHRA and CDR2 YSYEKL. The CDR3 has 15 residues. After removal of 0 bases from V and 10 bases from J, the junction contained 5 bases not matched to a gene. The CDR3 spells CASSQDDRGLSPLHF. The CDR3, as DNA: TGCGCCAGCAGCCAAGACGACAGGGGATTATCACCCCTCCACTTT.

The chain combines TRBV4-1 with TRBJ2-3; 10 bases map to TRBD2. CDR3 length equals 17 residues. The germline V gene encodes CDR1 MGHRA and CDR2 YSYEKL. The J segment lost 0 bases and the V segment lost 4 bases, leaving 7 bases of the junction unmatched. This CDR3 is CASSPWGLASSTDTQYF. CDR3 sequence (DNA): TGCGCCAGCAGCCCATGGGGACTAGCGTCTAGCACAGATACGCAGTATTTT.

The J gene is TRBJ2-7, the V gene TRBV2; D is unclear. The CDR3 has 13 amino acids. V was cut by 5 bases and J by 1 base, with 9 bases left in between. Germline V gene data show CDR1 as SNHLY and CDR2 as FYNNEI. The CDR3 region is CASSRRWSYEQYF. The CDR3 DNA sequence: TGTGCCAGCAGTCGCAGATGGTCCTACGAGCAGTACTTC.

The chain couples TRBV24-1 to TRBJ2-3; D is possibly TRBD2 (5 bases). V lost 4 bases and J 5 bases, leaving 15 bases between the germline ends. Germline CDR1 is KGHDR and CDR2 is SFDVKD. CDR3 length: 15 amino acids. The CDR3 bases are TGTGCCACCAGTGACTCGGCCACACGGGGAGATACGCAGTATTTT. Its translation is CATSDSATRGDTQYF.

This clone turned up a few times. The V and J genes are TRBV19 and TRBJ1-1, with D uncertain. There are 14 residues in the CDR3. Germline CDR1 reads LNHDA; CDR2 reads SQIVND (reference sequence). Trimming removed 3 bases from V and 6 bases from J, with 14 bases in between. The CDR3 DNA is TGTGCCAGTAGTATGGGAGACATGAGCGCTGAAGCTTTCTTT. Translation: CASSMGDMSAEAFF. Drawing the rest from reference TRBV19 and TRBJ1-1, the complete variable domain is DGGITQSPKYLFRKEGQNVTLSCEQNLNHDAMYWYRQDPGQGLRLIYYSQIVNDFQKGDIAEGYSVSREKKESFPLTVTSAQKNPTAFYLCASSMGDMSAEAFFGQGTRLTVV.

This chain uses TRBV6-2 or TRBV6-3 with TRBJ2-3; 8 nucleotides match TRBD2. From germline, CDR1 is MNHEY and CDR2 SVGEGT. Germline trimming cut 0 bases from V and 2 bases from J; bases unmatched to any gene: 7. This CDR3 is built from 17 residues. This CDR3 is CASSYSLGLATTDTQYF. For the CDR3, the DNA is TGTGCCAGCAGTTACTCCCTTGGACTAGCCACCACAGATACGCAGTATTTT.

V is TRBV19 and J is TRBJ2-2, with TRBD1 identical over 8 bases. Trimming took 5 bases from V and 4 from J; bases not matched to a gene: 3. Germline lookup yields CDR1 LNHDA and CDR2 SQIVND (reference sequence). CDR3 length: 14 amino acids. This CDR3 reads CASSGGQATGELFF. In nucleotides, the CDR3 is TGTGCCAGTAGTGGGGGACAGGCCACCGGGGAGCTGTTTTTT.